The sample holds a few counts of the clone carrying this TCR beta chain. This sample is drawn from a study of blood T cell repertoires in COVID-19. Background on the study: COVID-19 samples from acute and convalescent phases originated in the United States, Italy and Spain. Sample material is recorded as cDNA or gDNA derived from T cells, B-cell-depleted T cells, or PBMCs.

Germline V CDR1 and CDR2: MGHDK, SYGVNS. The CDR3 contains 14 residues. V shed 4 bases, J shed 6 bases, and the junction held 6 bases outside the gene matches. In the original workflow: It was from reference gene primer amplification that nucleated cell counts were estimated. Sequenced by immunoSEQ multiplex PCR; TCRdb stores in-frame clones only, minus some. V, J and clone size are those of that table, while D and trimming were read from the DNA. The table shows approximately 220,000 clones, with approximately 84% occurring only once. This TCR was sampled from a man over 45 who had recovered from COVID-19. This chain connects TRBV25-1 to TRBJ2-1; 7 bases fit TRBD2. Sequences were obtained from peripheral blood. DNA of the CDR3: TGTGCCAGCAGTGGCAGACTAGCAGGCAATGAGCAGTTCTTC. Translating gives CASSGRLAGNEQFF.